These T cell receptor beta chains were read from a single sample in a study of blood T cell repertoires in COVID-19. The method was immunoSEQ multiplex PCR; TCRdb's version includes in-frame clones alone and lacks a portion of them. This table holds about 160,000 clones, 85% to 95% found once. Source material: peripheral blood. The receptors were sampled from a man aged 50-59 years with acute or convalescent COVID-19. Each CDR3 is given with its conserved first and last residue. D genes are given only for firm matches. Only some rows state a clone size, as once, few, many or a class for expanded clones.

clone_size	d_call	j_call	v_call	cdr3_nt	cdr3_aa
NA	TRBD1	TRBJ2-1	TRBV18	TGTGCCAGCTCACCAGGCGGGACAGGGGTCTACAATGAGCAGTTCTTC	CASSPGGTGVYNEQFF
NA	TRBD1	TRBJ2-7	TRBV5-1	TGCGCCAGCAGCCTCGGGGACAGGGTCAGCTCCTACGAGCAGTACTTC	CASSLGDRVSSYEQYF
NA	TRBD1	TRBJ2-1	TRBV11-2	TGTGCCAGCAGCTTGACAGGGGGAGCCTTCGATGAGCAGTTCTTC	CASSLTGGAFDEQFF
NA	TRBD2	TRBJ2-3	TRBV5-8	TGTGCCAGCAGCCGCGGGACTAGCTACACAGATACGCAGTATTTT	CASSRGTSYTDTQYF
NA	NA	TRBJ1-2	TRBV27	TGTGCCAGCAGTCAACGACACAACTATGGCTACACCTTC	CASSQRHNYGYTF
NA	TRBD1	TRBJ1-2	TRBV5-1	TGCGCCAGCAGCTCACGGACAGGGCTAAGGGGCCTATTGACCTATGGCTACACCTTC	CASSSRTGLRGLLTYGYTF
once	TRBD1	TRBJ1-2	TRBV30	TGTGCCTGGAGTCGAAACCGACAGGGTCAGGATGGCTACACCTTC	CAWSRNRQGQDGYTF
NA	TRBD2	TRBJ2-1	TRBV7-2	TGTGCCAGCAGTCCTCTAGCGGGAGGGAATGAGCAGTTCTTC	CASSPLAGGNEQFF
NA	NA	TRBJ2-7	TRBV11-1	TGTGCCAGCAGCTTATCCAGGATTTCCTACGAGCAGTACTTC	CASSLSRISYEQYF
once	TRBD1	TRBJ1-1	TRBV6-5	TGTGCCAGCACCCGACAGGGGGCCAGTACTGAAGCTTTCTTT	CASTRQGASTEAFF
NA	NA	TRBJ2-1	TRBV7-3	TGTGCCAGCAGCTTAACGCTGCGGGGTGAGCAGTTCTTC	CASSLTLRGEQFF
NA	TRBD1	TRBJ1-5	TRBV4-1	TGCGCCAGCAGCCAATGGGGACAGGATCAGCCCCAGCATTTT	CASSQWGQDQPQHF
NA	NA	TRBJ2-3	TRBV30	TGTGCCTGGAGTGGGCAGGGTAGTGCAGATACGCAGTATTTT	CAWSGQGSADTQYF
NA	NA	TRBJ2-1	TRBV7-2	TGTGCCAGCAGCTTAATCGTGGCGGTTCCGCCCAATGAGCAGTTCTTC	CASSLIVAVPPNEQFF
NA	TRBD1	TRBJ2-1	TRBV6-6	TGTGCCAGCAGCGCCGACAGGGTCTTTTACAATGAGCAGTTCTTC	CASSADRVFYNEQFF
NA	TRBD1	TRBJ1-6	TRBV5-1	TGCGCCAGCAGGGGACAGGGTGATAATTCACCCCTCCACTTT	CASRGQGDNSPLHF
NA	TRBD1	TRBJ2-1	TRBV3-1/TRBV3-2	TGTGCCAGCAAAGGGACAGCTCGACACAATGAGCAGTTCTTC	CASKGTARHNEQFF
NA	NA	TRBJ2-3	TRBV7-9	TGTGCCAGCAGCTTAGAGGGGGATAGCGGGTACGCAGATACGCAGTATTTT	CASSLEGDSGYADTQYF
NA	TRBD1	TRBJ2-5	TRBV10-3	TGTGCCATCAGTGAGATGGGACAGGGCCAAGAGACCCAGTACTTC	CAISEMGQGQETQYF
few	NA	TRBJ2-1	TRBV18	TGTGCCAGCTCACCACGACAAACCCTCGTAGAGTTCTTC	CASSPRQTLVEFF
NA	TRBD1	TRBJ2-2	TRBV28	TGTGCCAGCAGTGGCAGACAGGGGACCCCCGGGGAGCTGTTTTTT	CASSGRQGTPGELFF
once	TRBD1	TRBJ2-3	TRBV6-5	TGTGCCAGCAGTAGGGACAGGGGTGCAGATACGCAGTATTTT	CASSRDRGADTQYF
NA	NA	TRBJ1-1	TRBV18	TGTGCCAGCTCCCGGGGGGAGGACACTGAAGCTTTCTTT	CASSRGEDTEAFF
NA	TRBD1	TRBJ1-2	TRBV11-2	TGTGCCAGCAACCCAGGGAACAGGGGGAACTATGGCTACACCTTC	CASNPGNRGNYGYTF
NA	NA	TRBJ1-1	TRBV3-1/TRBV3-2	TGTGCCAGCAGCCAGGGGGGTGGGGCCACTGAAGCTTTCTTT	CASSQGGGATEAFF
NA	NA	TRBJ2-7	TRBV4-1	TGCGCCAGCAGCCAGAGCTCCTACGAGCAGTACTTC	CASSQSSYEQYF
NA	NA	TRBJ2-2	TRBV7-2	TGTGCCAGCGCTCCGTCCGTGGGGGCCCGCGGGGAGCTGTTTTTT	CASAPSVGARGELFF
NA	NA	TRBJ2-3	TRBV6-1	TGTGCCAGCAGTGACACACGGGGGATAGGGGATACGCAGTATTTT	CASSDTRGIGDTQYF
NA	NA	TRBJ2-1	TRBV6-5	TGTGCCAGCACCCAGGGGGGTCGGGAGCAGTTCTTC	CASTQGGREQFF
NA	NA	TRBJ2-5	TRBV29-1	TGCAGCGACGCCAGGGGTTTTGGAGAGACCCAGTACTTC	CSDARGFGETQYF
once	NA	TRBJ2-5	TRBV7-3	TGTGCCAGCAGCCGAAGAGGCGGGGTTCGCGCCCGGGCAGAGACCCAGTACTTC	CASSRRGGVRARAETQYF
few	NA	TRBJ1-5	TRBV15	TGTGCCACCAGCAGACCCACAGGGTTCCAGCCCCAGCATTTT	CATSRPTGFQPQHF
NA	NA	TRBJ2-6	TRBV21-1	TGTGCCAGCAGGGCGACAGGGAGCTCTGGGGCCAACGTCCTGACTTTC	CASRATGSSGANVLTF
NA	TRBD1	TRBJ1-2	TRBV20-1	TGCAGTGCTAGTAGGGCCGACAGGGGGGGGAGTGGCTACACCTTC	CSASRADRGGSGYTF
NA	NA	TRBJ1-2	TRBV5-4	TGTGCCAGCAGCTCTGGACAGATCAACTATGGCTACACCTTC	CASSSGQINYGYTF
NA	TRBD1	TRBJ1-5	TRBV2	TGTGCCAGCACTCCGGGACAGGAGGGAAGCAATCAGCCCCAGCATTTT	CASTPGQEGSNQPQHF
NA	TRBD2	TRBJ2-2	TRBV4-3	TGCGCCAGCAGCCGGGCGGGGGGGCCGTCTGACACCGGGGAGCTGTTTTTT	CASSRAGGPSDTGELFF
NA	NA	TRBJ2-5	TRBV7-7	TGTGCTAGCAGCTTAGGGCCGGGGAAAGGAGAGACCCAGTACTTC	CASSLGPGKGETQYF
NA	NA	TRBJ2-2	TRBV7-2	TGTGCCAAAAGAAAGCGACCGAACACCGGGGAGCTGTTTTTT	CAKRKRPNTGELFF
few	TRBD1	TRBJ1-5	TRBV2	TGTGCCAGCAGGGAGAGGGACAGCTATAGCAATCAGCCCCAGCATTTT	CASRERDSYSNQPQHF